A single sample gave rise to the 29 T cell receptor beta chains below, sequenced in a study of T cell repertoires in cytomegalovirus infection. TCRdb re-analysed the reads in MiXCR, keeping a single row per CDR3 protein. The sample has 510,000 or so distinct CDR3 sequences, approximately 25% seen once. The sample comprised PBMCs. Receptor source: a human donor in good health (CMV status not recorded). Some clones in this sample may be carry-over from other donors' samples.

CDR3 nucleotide sequence: TGTGCCAGCAGCTTTGGGGCAGACCGCTCTGGAAACACCATATATTTT. Amino acids: CASSFGADRSGNTIYF. The chain joins TRBV11-2 to TRBJ1-3, with D perhaps TRBD1 (5 bases). Trimming removed 3 bases from V and 0 bases from J, with 12 bases in between. Per germline, CDR1 SGHAT and CDR2 FQNNGV. The CDR3 has 16 residues.

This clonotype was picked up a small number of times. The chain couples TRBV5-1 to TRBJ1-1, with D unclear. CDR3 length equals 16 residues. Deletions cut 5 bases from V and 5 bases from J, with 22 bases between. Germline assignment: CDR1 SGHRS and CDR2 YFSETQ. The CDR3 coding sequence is TGCGCCAGCAGGTCCCTGTATAGGTGGGGTTGGACTGAAGCTTTCTTT. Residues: CASRSLYRWGWTEAFF.

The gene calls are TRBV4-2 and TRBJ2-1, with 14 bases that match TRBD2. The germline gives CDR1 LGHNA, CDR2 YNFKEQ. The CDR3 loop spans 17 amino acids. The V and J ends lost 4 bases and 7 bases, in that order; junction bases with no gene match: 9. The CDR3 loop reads CASSPRGTSGSRNEQFF. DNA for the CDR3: TGTGCCAGCAGCCCCCGAGGGACTAGCGGGAGTAGGAATGAGCAGTTCTTC.

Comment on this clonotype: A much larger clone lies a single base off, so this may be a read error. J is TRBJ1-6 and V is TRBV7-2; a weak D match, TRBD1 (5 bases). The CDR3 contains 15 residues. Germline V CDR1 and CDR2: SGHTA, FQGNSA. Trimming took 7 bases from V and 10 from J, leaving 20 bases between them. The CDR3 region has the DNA TGTGCCAGCACCTCAACGATAGGGGATTGGTCACCCCTCCACTTT. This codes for CASTSTIGDWSPLHF.

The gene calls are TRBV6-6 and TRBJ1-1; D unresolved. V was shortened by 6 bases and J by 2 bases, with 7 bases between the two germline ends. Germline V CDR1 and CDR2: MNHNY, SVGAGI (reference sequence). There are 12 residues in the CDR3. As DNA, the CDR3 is TGTGCCAGCAGGGCCCCTAACACTGAAGCTTTCTTT. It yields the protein CASRAPNTEAFF.

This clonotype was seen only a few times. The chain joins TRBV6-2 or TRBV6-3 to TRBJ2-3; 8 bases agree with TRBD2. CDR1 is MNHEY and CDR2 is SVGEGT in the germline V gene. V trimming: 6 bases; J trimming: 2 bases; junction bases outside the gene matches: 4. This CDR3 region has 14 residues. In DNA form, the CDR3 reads TGTGCCAGCAGACTAGCGGACTACACAGATACGCAGTATTTT. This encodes CASRLADYTDTQYF.

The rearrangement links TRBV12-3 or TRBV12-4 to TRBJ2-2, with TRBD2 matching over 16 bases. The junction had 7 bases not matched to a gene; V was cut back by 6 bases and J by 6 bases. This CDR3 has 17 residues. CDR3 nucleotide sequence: TGTGCCAGCAGACGAGCCGGGACTAGCGGGAGGGCCGGGGAGCTGTTTTTT. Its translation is CASRRAGTSGRAGELFF.

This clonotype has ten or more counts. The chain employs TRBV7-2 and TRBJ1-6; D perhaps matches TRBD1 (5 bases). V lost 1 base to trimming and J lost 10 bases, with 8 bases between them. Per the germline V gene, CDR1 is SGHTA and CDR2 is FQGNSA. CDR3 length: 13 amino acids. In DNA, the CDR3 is TGTGCCAGCAGCTTAGGGCAGGGCTCACCCCTCCACTTT. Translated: CASSLGQGSPLHF. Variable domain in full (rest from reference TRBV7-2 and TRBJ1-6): GAGVSQSPSNKVTEKGKDVELRCDPISGHTALYWYRQSLGQGLEFLIYFQGNSAPDKSGLPSDRFSAERTGGSVSTLTIQRTQQEDSAVYLCASSLGQGSPLHFGNGTRLTVT.

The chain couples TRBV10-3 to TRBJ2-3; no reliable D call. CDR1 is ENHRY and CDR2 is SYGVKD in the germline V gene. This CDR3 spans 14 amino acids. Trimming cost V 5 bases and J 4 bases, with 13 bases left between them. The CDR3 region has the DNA TGTGCCATCAGTTCGGGCCAAGGGCCAGATACGCAGTATTTT. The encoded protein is CAISSGQGPDTQYF.

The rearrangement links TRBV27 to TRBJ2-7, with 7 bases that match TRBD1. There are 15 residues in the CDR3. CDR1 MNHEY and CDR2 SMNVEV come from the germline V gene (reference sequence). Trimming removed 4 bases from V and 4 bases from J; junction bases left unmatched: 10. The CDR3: CASSSQGPSPYEQYF. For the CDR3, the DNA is TGTGCCAGCAGTTCACAGGGGCCATCCCCGTACGAGCAGTACTTC.

The CDR3 sequence is CASSFLGGSLRDTQYF. CDR3 nucleotide sequence: TGTGCCAGCAGCTTCTTGGGCGGGAGCCTCCGAGATACGCAGTATTTT. The chain uses TRBV7-8 and TRBJ2-3, with 7 bases that match TRBD2. J lost 5 bases, V lost 3 bases, and 11 bases had no gene match. Looked up from germline, CDR1 is SGHVS and CDR2 is FQNEAQ. This CDR3 contains 16 residues.

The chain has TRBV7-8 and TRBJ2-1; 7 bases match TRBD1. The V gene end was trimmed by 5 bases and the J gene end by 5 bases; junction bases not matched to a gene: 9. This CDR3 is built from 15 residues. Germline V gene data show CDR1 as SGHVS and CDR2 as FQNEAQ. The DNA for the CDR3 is TGTGCCAGCAGCGAACATCCGGGACAGAACAATGAGCAGTTCTTC. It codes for CASSEHPGQNNEQFF. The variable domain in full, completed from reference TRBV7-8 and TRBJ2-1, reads GAGVSQSPRYKVAKRGQDVALRCDPISGHVSLFWYQQALGQGPEFLTYFQNEAQLDKSGLPSDRFFAERPEGSVSTLKIQRTQQEDSAVYLCASSEHPGQNNEQFFGPGTRLTVL.

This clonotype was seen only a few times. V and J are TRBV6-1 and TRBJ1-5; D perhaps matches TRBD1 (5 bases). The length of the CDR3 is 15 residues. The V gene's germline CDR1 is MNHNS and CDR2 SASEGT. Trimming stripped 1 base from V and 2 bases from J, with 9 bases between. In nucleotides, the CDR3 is TGTGCCAGCAGTGAAGGCAGGGCGGGCAATCAGCCCCAGCATTTT. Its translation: CASSEGRAGNQPQHF.

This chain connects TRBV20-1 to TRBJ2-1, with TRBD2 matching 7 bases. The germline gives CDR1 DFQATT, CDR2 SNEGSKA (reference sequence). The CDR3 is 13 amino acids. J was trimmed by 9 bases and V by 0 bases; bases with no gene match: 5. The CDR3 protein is CSARDPGRGEQFF. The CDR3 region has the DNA TGCAGTGCTAGAGATCCGGGGAGGGGTGAGCAGTTCTTC.

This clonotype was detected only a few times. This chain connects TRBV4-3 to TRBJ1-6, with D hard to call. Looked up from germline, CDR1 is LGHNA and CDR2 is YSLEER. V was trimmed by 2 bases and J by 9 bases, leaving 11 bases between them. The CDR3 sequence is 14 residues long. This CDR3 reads CASSQSSLGSPLHF. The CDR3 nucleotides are TGCGCCAGCAGCCAATCTTCTTTGGGTTCACCCCTCCACTTT.

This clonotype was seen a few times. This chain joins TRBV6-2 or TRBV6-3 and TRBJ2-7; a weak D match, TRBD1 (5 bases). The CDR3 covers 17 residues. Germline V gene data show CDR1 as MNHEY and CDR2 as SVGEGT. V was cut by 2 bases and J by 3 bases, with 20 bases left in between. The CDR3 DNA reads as TGTGCCAGCAGTTACCTGGGGCGGACCCATTATTACTACGAGCAGTACTTC. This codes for CASSYLGRTHYYYEQYF.

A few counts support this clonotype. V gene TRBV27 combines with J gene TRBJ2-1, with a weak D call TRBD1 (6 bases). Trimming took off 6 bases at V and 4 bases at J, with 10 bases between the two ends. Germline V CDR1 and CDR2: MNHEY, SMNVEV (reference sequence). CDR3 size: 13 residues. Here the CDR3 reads CASSQDRYNEQFF. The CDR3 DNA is TGTGCCAGCAGCCAGGACAGATACAATGAGCAGTTCTTC.

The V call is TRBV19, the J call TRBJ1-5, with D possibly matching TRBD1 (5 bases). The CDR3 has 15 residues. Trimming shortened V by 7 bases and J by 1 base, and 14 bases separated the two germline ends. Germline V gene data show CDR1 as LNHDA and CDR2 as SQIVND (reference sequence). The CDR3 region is CASTLNRDSNQPQHF. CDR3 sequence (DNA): TGTGCCAGTACTCTAAACCGGGACAGCAATCAGCCCCAGCATTTT. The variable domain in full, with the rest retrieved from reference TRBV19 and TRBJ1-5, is DGGITQSPKYLFRKEGQNVTLSCEQNLNHDAMYWYRQDPGQGLRLIYYSQIVNDFQKGDIAEGYSVSREKKESFPLTVTSAQKNPTAFYLCASTLNRDSNQPQHFGDGTRLSIL.

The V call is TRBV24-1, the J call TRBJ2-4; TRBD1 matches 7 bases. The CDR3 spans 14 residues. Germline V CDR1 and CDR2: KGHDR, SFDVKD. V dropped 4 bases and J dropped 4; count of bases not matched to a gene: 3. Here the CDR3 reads CATSDPGQKNIQYF. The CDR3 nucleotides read TGTGCCACCAGTGACCCGGGACAGAAAAACATTCAGTACTTC.

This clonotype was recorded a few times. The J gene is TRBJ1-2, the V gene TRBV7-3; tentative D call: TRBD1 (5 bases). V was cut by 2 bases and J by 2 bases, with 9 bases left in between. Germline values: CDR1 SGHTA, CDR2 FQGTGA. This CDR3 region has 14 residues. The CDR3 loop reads CASSLGAPNYGYTF. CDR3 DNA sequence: TGTGCCAGCAGCTTAGGGGCCCCAAACTATGGCTACACCTTC.

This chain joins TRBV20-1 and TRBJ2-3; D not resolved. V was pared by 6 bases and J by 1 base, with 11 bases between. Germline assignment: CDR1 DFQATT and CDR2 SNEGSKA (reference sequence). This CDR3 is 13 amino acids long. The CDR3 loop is CSADVMGTDTQYF. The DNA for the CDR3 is TGCAGTGCAGACGTGATGGGCACAGATACGCAGTATTTT.

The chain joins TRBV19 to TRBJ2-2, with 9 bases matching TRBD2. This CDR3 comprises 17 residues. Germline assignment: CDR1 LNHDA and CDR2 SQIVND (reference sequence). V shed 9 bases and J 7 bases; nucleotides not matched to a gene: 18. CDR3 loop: CARILAGEGGKGGELFF. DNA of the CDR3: TGTGCCAGAATATTAGCGGGAGAAGGAGGAAAAGGCGGGGAGCTGTTTTTT.

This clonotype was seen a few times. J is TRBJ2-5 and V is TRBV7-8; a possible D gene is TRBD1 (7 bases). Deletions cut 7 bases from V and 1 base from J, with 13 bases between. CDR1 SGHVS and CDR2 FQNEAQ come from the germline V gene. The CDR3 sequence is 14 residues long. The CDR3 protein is CASTGGTVQETQYF. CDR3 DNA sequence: TGTGCCAGCACCGGAGGGACAGTCCAAGAGACCCAGTACTTC. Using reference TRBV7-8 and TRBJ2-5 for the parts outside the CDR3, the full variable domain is GAGVSQSPRYKVAKRGQDVALRCDPISGHVSLFWYQQALGQGPEFLTYFQNEAQLDKSGLPSDRFFAERPEGSVSTLKIQRTQQEDSAVYLCASTGGTVQETQYFGPGTRLLVL.

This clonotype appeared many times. CDR3 sequence reads: CASSLAREDTQYF. CDR3 bases: TGTGCCAGCAGCTTAGCTCGGGAAGATACGCAGTATTTT. The chain uses TRBV7-2 and TRBJ2-3, with D maybe TRBD2 (5 bases). The V end was cut by 0 bases, the J end by 5 bases, with 6 bases between. CDR3 length: 13 residues. Germline V gene data show CDR1 as SGHTA and CDR2 as FQGNSA.

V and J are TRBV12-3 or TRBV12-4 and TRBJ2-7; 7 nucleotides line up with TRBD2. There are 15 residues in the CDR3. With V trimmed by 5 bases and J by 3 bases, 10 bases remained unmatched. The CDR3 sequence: CASSPGLVPHYEQYV. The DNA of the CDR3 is TGTGCCAGCAGTCCCGGACTAGTACCCCACTACGAGCAGTACGTC.

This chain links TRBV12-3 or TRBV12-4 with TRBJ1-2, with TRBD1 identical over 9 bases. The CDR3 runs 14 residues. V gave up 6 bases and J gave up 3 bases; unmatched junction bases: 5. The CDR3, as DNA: TGTGCCAGCAGCCGGACAGGGGAATACTATGGCTACACCTTC. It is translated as CASSRTGEYYGYTF.

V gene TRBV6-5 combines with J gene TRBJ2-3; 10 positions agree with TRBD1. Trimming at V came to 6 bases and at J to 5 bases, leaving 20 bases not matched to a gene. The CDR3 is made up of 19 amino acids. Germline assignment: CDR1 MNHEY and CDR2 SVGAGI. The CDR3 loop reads CASRLRMSGQGTPRDTQYF. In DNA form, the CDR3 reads TGTGCCAGCAGACTACGAATGTCGGGACAGGGGACACCACGAGATACGCAGTATTTT.

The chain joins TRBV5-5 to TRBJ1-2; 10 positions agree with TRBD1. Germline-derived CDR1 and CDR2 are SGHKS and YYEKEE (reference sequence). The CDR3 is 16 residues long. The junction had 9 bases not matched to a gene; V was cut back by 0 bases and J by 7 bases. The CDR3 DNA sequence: TGTGCCAGCAGCTTGGTCGTGGGGGACAGGGGCGCTGGCTACACCTTC. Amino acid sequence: CASSLVVGDRGAGYTF.

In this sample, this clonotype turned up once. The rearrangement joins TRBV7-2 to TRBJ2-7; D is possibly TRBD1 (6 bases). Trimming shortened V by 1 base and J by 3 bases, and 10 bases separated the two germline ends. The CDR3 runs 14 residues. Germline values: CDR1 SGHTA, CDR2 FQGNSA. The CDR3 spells CASSLGTELYEQYF. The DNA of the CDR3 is TGTGCCAGCAGCTTAGGGACAGAGCTCTACGAGCAGTACTTC.